This T cell receptor beta chain was identified during a study of blood T cell repertoires in COVID-19. Study background: Nucleic acid was either cDNA or gDNA, and it came from T cells, B-cell-depleted T cells, or PBMCs.

Sequenced by immunoSEQ multiplex PCR; TCRdb stores in-frame clones only, minus some. The data show around 190,000 clones, with roughly 77% seen just once and approximately 9.2% held by the top ten. Those enrolled, adults aged about 18 to 89 years, came from some 23 US areas. Cohorts were assigned according to the clinical history that participants reported. Before being deemed recovered, Cohort 3 donors had two negative PCRs, clearance, or symptom resolution. Germline-derived CDR1 and CDR2 are SEHNR and FQNEAQ (reference sequence). V shed 2 bases and J shed 9 bases, with 9 bases lying between them. The CDR3 is made up of 12 amino acids.

Specimen: PBMCs or T cells enriched from blood (not recorded which). This receptor was identified in a man in his forties who had recovered from COVID-19. V and J are TRBV7-9 and TRBJ2-3; D is undetermined. The chain's CDR3 is CASSLLVGTQYF. The CDR3, as DNA: TGTGCCAGCAGCTTACTAGTCGGCACGCAGTATTTT.